This TCR beta chain was retrieved from a study of T cells in Graves' hyperthyroidism and ophthalmopathy. The study's findings and limits: Stable hyperthyroidism and ophthalmopathy were separated using 13 V-J signatures.

The investigators amplified TCR beta CDR3 regions from RNA transcripts. The HTBI primer set was used in a first-round RT-PCR of the TCR CDR3. TCRdb re-analysed the multiplex PCR reads in MiXCR, keeping a single row per CDR3 protein. This sample has about 400,000 distinct CDR3 sequences, with roughly 15% found just once. This clonotype was recorded at least ten times. The antigen is not known. Sequencing was performed on blood. The TCR sequence derives from a woman aged 60-70 years with Graves' ophthalmopathy.

In DNA, the CDR3 is TGTGCCAGCTCACTTCGACATAATGTTTACGAGCAGTACTTC. It specifies CASSLRHNVYEQYF. This sequence joins TRBV18 and TRBJ2-7, with D unclear. Germline CDR1 KGHSH, CDR2 LQKENI. The CDR3 covers 14 residues. Trimming removed 4 bases at V and 4 bases at J, with 14 bases between.